This TCR beta chain was sequenced in a study of T cells after yellow fever vaccination. The CDR3 contains 13 residues. CDR1 is SEHNR, CDR2 FQNEAQ, per germline (reference sequence). V lost 6 bases and J lost 5, with 14 bases in between. TCRdb itself ran the 5' RACE reads through MiXCR, one entry per CDR3 protein. The sample consists of 300,000 to 350,000 distinct CDR3 sequences, about 4% of them appearing once. This rearrangement joins TRBV7-9 to TRBJ2-7; D uncertain. The clonotype comes from a man younger than 35 who received the YFV17D yellow fever vaccine. The sequences come from PBMCs, collected 5 days after the yellow fever booster vaccination. Here the CDR3 reads CASSFGPANEQYF. CDR3 nucleotides: TGTGCCAGCAGTTTCGGGCCTGCCAACGAGCAGTACTTC.